This entry lists 17 T cell receptor beta chains sequenced from one sample in a study of blood T cells in healthy people across ages. Combining a sample-barcoded 5' primer with a J-beta primer mix, a second PCR ran for about 7 to 11 cycles. TCRdb reprocessed the 5' RACE reads with MiXCR, giving one entry per CDR3 protein. The sample shows fewer than 900,000 distinct CDR3 sequences, about 42% of them seen only once. The sample consisted of blood. The receptor source for this set is a woman aged 55-69 years in good health.

The table lists this clonotype with a count of one. The chain uses TRBV20-1 and TRBJ2-1, with TRBD2 identical over 13 bases. The CDR3 totals 16 residues. The germline V gene has CDR1 DFQATT and CDR2 SNEGSKA (reference sequence). Trimming at V came to 0 bases and at J to 7 bases, leaving 6 bases not matched to a gene. The CDR3 DNA reads as TGCAGTGCTAGAGATAGACGGACTAGCGGGAGAAATGAGCAGTTCTTC. Its translation: CSARDRRTSGRNEQFF.

This clonotype was found many times. The V and J genes are TRBV9 and TRBJ2-1, with TRBD2 identical over 9 bases. CDR1 is SGDLS and CDR2 is YYNGEE in the germline V gene. Trimming cost V 0 bases and J 15 bases; bases outside gene matches: 7. CDR3 size: 13 residues. The chain's CDR3 is CASSVDSTSGLFF. DNA for the CDR3: TGTGCCAGCAGCGTAGATTCAACTAGCGGGTTGTTCTTC. Full variable domain (rest looked up from reference TRBV9 and TRBJ2-1): DSGVTQTPKHLITATGQRVTLRCSPRSGDLSVYWYQQSLDQGLQFLIQYYNGEERAKGNILERFSAQQFPDLHSELNLSSLELGDSALYFCASSVDSTSGLFFGPGTRLTVL.

This clonotype appeared a few times. The chain uses TRBV2 and TRBJ1-2; D remains ambiguous. The CDR3 runs 14 residues. CDR1 is SNHLY and CDR2 is FYNNEI in the germline V gene. Trimming took 0 bases from V and 8 from J, leaving 13 bases between them. The CDR3 coding sequence is TGTGCCAGCAGTGAAGCCAGTTTTCCTAGGGGCTACACCTTC. Encoded protein: CASSEASFPRGYTF. The variable domain in full, completed from reference TRBV2 and TRBJ1-2, reads EPEVTQTPSHQVTQMGQEVILRCVPISNHLYFYWYRQILGQKVEFLVSFYNNEISEKSEIFDDQFSVERPDGSNFTLKIRSTKLEDSAMYFCASSEASFPRGYTFGSGTRLTVV.

A note on this clonotype: A read error may be the cause here, since a much bigger clone is one base away. V is TRBV15 and J is TRBJ2-5; D remains ambiguous. Germline V lookup: CDR1 LNHNV, CDR2 YYDKDF (reference sequence). The CDR3 consists of 15 residues. The CDR3 region has the DNA TGTGTCACCAGCAGAGATCCGCAGGTCCAAGAGACCCAGTACTTC. Translation: CVTSRDPQVQETQYF.

In regard to this clonotype: One end of the junction varies from germline; a read error may be responsible. V gene TRBV7-2 combines with J gene TRBJ1-5; 8 bases align to TRBD1. The CDR3 length is 15 residues. CDR1 is SGHTA and CDR2 is FQGNSA in the germline V gene. The CDR3 loop is CVSSLEDRDNQPQHF. CDR3 in DNA: TGTGTCAGCAGCTTAGAGGACAGGGATAATCAGCCCCAGCATTTT.

The sample holds a few counts of this clonotype. The chain has TRBV5-1 and TRBJ1-1; D unresolved. CDR3 length: 14 amino acids. The ends were cut back, 0 bases at V and 3 bases at J, with 9 bases in the middle. The V gene's germline CDR1 is SGHRS and CDR2 YFSETQ. CDR3 residues: CASSLEKSDTEAFF. The CDR3 nucleotides are TGCGCCAGCAGCTTGGAGAAGTCGGACACTGAAGCTTTCTTT.

This rearrangement joins TRBV18 to TRBJ2-7; D is unclear. The CDR3 covers 13 residues. Germline CDR1 reads KGHSH; CDR2 reads LQKENI. Trimming shortened V by 3 bases and J by 6 bases, and 12 bases separated the two germline ends. CDR3 region: CASSPNLWGEQYF. The CDR3 DNA reads as TGTGCCAGCTCACCGAATCTTTGGGGCGAGCAGTACTTC.

This clonotype was seen a few times. This chain connects TRBV9 to TRBJ2-2; D unclear. V was shortened by 4 bases and J by 6 bases, with 10 bases between the two germline ends. The CDR3 covers 13 residues. Germline CDR1 and CDR2: SGDLS and YYNGEE. The CDR3 nucleotides read TGTGCCAGCAGCCCCTCCTGGGCCGGGGAGCTGTTTTTT. It yields the protein CASSPSWAGELFF.

In its sample, this clonotype was seen many times. The rearrangement uses TRBV10-3 and TRBJ1-2; 9 bases map to TRBD1. The V and J ends lost 6 bases and 7 bases, in that order; junction bases with no gene match: 6. CDR3 length equals 13 residues. In germline, CDR1 is ENHRY, CDR2 SYGVKD. CDR3 nucleotide sequence: TGTGCCATCAGGACAGGGGGGACTGGTGGCTACACCTTC. Its protein product is CAIRTGGTGGYTF.

The CDR3 sequence is CASSAGLSRHEQYF. The CDR3 DNA reads TGTGCCAGCAGCGCTGGACTATCGAGACACGAGCAGTACTTC. The V and J genes are TRBV7-2 and TRBJ2-5; TRBD2 is a possible D gene (6 bases). The better agreement between TRBJ2-7 and the DNA end casts doubt on the J call. CDR3 length: 14 amino acids. CDR1 and CDR2 from the germline V gene are SGHTA and FQGNSA.

This chain uses TRBV10-3 with TRBJ2-1; D gene uncertain. The CDR3 spans 15 residues. V lost 2 bases, J lost 2 bases, and 10 bases lay in between. Germline CDR1 and CDR2: ENHRY and SYGVKD. In DNA, the CDR3 is TGTGCCATCAGTGAGGTTAGTATGGCCTACAATGAGCAGTTCTTC. Translation: CAISEVSMAYNEQFF.

At least ten counts were recorded for this clonotype. The V and J genes are TRBV10-3 and TRBJ2-1; D uncertain. V was clipped by 2 bases and J by 1 base, with 3 bases between them. Germline assignment: CDR1 ENHRY and CDR2 SYGVKD. The CDR3 extends over 13 amino acids. The CDR3 DNA reads TGTGCCATCAGTGAGGCATCCTACAATGAGCAGTTCTTC. Residues: CAISEASYNEQFF.

The chain is built from TRBV20-1 and TRBJ1-2; D is unclear. Germline values: CDR1 DFQATT, CDR2 SNEGSKA (reference sequence). Between the trimmed V and J ends, which lost 3 bases and 5 bases, there was a span of 13 bases. The CDR3 spans 13 residues. CDR3 loop: CSASDTQLYGYTF. The CDR3 DNA reads as TGCAGTGCTAGCGACACGCAGCTTTATGGCTACACCTTC.

The genes are TRBV7-2 and TRBJ2-7, with D unresolved. Trimming removed 1 base at V and 0 bases at J, with 7 bases between. The CDR3 has 14 residues. Germline V gives CDR1 SGHTA, CDR2 FQGNSA. The CDR3 spells CASSLGAVSYEQYF. The DNA of the CDR3 is TGTGCCAGCAGCTTAGGAGCAGTCTCCTACGAGCAGTACTTC.

The sample holds a few counts of this clonotype. The V call is TRBV28, the J call TRBJ2-7, with D unclear. The CDR3 is 12 residues long. The germline CDR1 and CDR2 sequences are MDHEN and SYDVKM. V was clipped by 3 bases and J by 5 bases, with 8 bases between them. CDR3 region: CASSFQDHEQYF. CDR3 in DNA: TGTGCCAGCAGTTTCCAGGACCACGAGCAGTACTTC.

This rearrangement joins TRBV2 to TRBJ1-2; D is perhaps TRBD1 (5 bases). V lost 6 bases and J 2 bases, leaving 13 bases between the germline ends. The germline CDR1 and CDR2 sequences are SNHLY and FYNNEI. This CDR3 comprises 14 residues. The CDR3 DNA is TGTGCCAGCAGCGTTCAGACAGTGAACTATGGCTACACCTTC. Its protein is CASSVQTVNYGYTF.

This clonotype was detected ten times or more. V is TRBV29-1 and J is TRBJ2-3; D not resolved. The CDR3 runs 14 residues. Germline V gives CDR1 SQVTM, CDR2 ANQGSEA. Trimming cost V 7 bases and J 1 base, with 15 bases left between them. Here the CDR3 DNA reads TGCAGCGCCGACGGACGGGCCGGCACAGATACGCAGTATTTT. The encoded protein is CSADGRAGTDTQYF.